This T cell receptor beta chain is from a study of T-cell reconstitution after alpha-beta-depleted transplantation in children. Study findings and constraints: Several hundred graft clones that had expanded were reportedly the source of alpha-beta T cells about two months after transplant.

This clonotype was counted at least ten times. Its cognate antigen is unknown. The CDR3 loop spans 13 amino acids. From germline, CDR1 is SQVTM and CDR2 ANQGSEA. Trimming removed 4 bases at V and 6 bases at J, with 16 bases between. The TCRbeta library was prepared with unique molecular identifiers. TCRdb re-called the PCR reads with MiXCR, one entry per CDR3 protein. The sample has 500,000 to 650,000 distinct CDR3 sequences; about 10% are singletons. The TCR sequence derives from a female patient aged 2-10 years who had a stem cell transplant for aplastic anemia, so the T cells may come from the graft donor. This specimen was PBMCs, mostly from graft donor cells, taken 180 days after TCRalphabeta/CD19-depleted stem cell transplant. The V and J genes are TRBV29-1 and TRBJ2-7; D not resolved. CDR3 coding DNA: TGCAGCGTTGTCCACCGTGGGCTCCGCGAGCAGTACTTC. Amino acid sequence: CSVVHRGLREQYF.